The entry below gives a single TCR beta chain sequence along with its context. Libraries were prepared by immunoSEQ multiplex PCR; TCRdb keeps only in-frame clonotypes and omits some of them. The table includes 35,000 to 45,000 clones, 84% detected once. J was trimmed by 7 bases and V by 4 bases; bases with no gene match: 8. This CDR3 region has 15 residues. The germline gives CDR1 SGHRS, CDR2 YFSETQ. The entry originates in a study of PD-L1 blockade in urothelial cancer. The sample's time point: peripheral blood 6 weeks after treatment start. Sequences were derived from PBMCs, sampled around atezolizumab (anti-PD-L1) treatment. The receptor was isolated from a man aged 40-49 years with urothelial cancer. The genes are TRBV5-1 and TRBJ2-1, with 10 positions matching TRBD2. CDR3 residues: CASSTTSGLGNEQFF. The CDR3 nucleotides are TGCGCCAGCAGCACGACTAGCGGGCTTGGGAATGAGCAGTTCTTC.